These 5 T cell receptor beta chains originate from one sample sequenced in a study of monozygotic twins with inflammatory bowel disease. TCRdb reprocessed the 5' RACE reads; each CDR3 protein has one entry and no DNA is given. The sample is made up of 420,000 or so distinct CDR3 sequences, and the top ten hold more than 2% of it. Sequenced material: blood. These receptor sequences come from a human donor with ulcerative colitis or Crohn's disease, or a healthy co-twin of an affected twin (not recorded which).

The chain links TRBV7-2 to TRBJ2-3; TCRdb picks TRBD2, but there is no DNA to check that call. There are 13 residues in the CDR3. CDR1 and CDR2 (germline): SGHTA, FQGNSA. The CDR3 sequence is CASSLSGTSGGAF. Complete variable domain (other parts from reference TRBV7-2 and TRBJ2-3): GAGVSQSPSNKVTEKGKDVELRCDPISGHTALYWYRQSLGQGLEFLIYFQGNSAPDKSGLPSDRFSAERTGGSVSTLTIQRTQQEDSAVYLCASSLSGTSGGAFGPGTRLTVL.

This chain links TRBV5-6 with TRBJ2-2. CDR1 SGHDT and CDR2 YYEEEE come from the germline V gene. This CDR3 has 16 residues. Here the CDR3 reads CASSLPSGANTGELFF.

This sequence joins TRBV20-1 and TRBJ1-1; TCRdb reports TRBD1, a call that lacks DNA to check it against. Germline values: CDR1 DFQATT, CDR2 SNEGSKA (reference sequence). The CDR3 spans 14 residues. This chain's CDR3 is CSAYGASMNTEAFF.

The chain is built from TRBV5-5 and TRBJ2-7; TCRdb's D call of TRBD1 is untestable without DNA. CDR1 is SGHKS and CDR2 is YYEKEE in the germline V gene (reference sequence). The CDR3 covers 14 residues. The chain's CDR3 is CASSLTGWDYEQYF.

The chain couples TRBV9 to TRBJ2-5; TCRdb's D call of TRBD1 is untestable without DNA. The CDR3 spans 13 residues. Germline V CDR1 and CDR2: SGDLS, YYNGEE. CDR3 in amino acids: CASSGYREETQYF.